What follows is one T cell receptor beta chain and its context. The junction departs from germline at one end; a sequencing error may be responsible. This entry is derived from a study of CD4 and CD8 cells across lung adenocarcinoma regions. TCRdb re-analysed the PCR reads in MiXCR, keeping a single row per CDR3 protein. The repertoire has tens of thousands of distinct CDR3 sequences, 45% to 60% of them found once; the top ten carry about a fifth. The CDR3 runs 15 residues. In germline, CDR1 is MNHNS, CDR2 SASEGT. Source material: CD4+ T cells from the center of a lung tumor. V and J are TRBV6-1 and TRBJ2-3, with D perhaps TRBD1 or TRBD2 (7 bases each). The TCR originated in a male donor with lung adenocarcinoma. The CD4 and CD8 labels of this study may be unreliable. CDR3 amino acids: CASGEGGGGPDTQYF. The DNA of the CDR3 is TGTGCCAGCGGTGAAGGGGGCGGGGGCCCAGATACGCAGTACTTT.